This TCR beta chain was recorded in a study of T cells in Graves' hyperthyroidism and ophthalmopathy. Study results and caveats: In validation, the model predicted ophthalmopathy. These predictions came a median roughly 6 months before onset.

The table lists this clonotype with many counts. Its specificity is unknown. Amplified TCR beta CDR3 regions came from RNA transcripts. The primer set for the first-round RT-PCR of the TCR CDR3 was HTBI. TCRdb passed the multiplex PCR reads through MiXCR, listing each CDR3 protein once. The data contain roughly 380,000 distinct CDR3 sequences, about 15% of them singletons. PBMCs were sourced from more than 9 ml fresh peripheral blood. CDR3 size: 15 residues. The V gene's germline CDR1 is SGHRS and CDR2 YFSETQ. The ends lost 6 bases at V and 8 bases at J; junction bases unmatched: 7. This TCR was sampled from a woman between 55 and 75 years old with Graves' hyperthyroidism. The V and J genes are TRBV5-1 and TRBJ2-1; 14 nucleotides match TRBD2. The sequenced material came from blood. This CDR3 is CASTQTSGRGDEQFF. In nucleotides, the CDR3 is TGCGCCAGCACCCAGACTAGCGGGAGGGGAGATGAGCAGTTCTTC.